Listed below are T cell receptor beta chains from one sample, sequenced in a study of T-cell reconstitution after alpha-beta-depleted transplantation in children. TCRdb processed the PCR reads anew with MiXCR; each CDR3 protein has one entry. The sample contains hundreds of thousands of distinct CDR3 sequences, 10% of which appear only once. Sequenced here: PBMCs, sampled before TCRalphabeta/CD19-depleted stem cell transplant. The receptors were gathered from a boy under two years old with acute myeloid leukemia, due to receive a stem cell transplant. Each CDR3 is given with its conserved first and last residue. A D gene is named only where the DNA matches it firmly. For some rows the clone size is stated as once, few or many, or as a class when expanded; others skip it.

clone size: -; D gene: -; J gene: TRBJ1-1; V gene: TRBV9; CDR3 protein: CASSVSGFTEAFF; CDR3 DNA: TGTGCCAGCAGCGTATCGGGTTTCACTGAAGCTTTCTTT
clone size: many; D gene: -; J gene: TRBJ1-1; V gene: TRBV28; CDR3 protein: CASKLYGALNTEAFF; CDR3 DNA: TGTGCCAGCAAACTTTACGGGGCATTGAACACTGAAGCTTTCTTT
clone size: many; D gene: TRBD1; J gene: TRBJ1-5; V gene: TRBV20-1; CDR3 protein: CSAGDRDQPQHF; CDR3 DNA: TGCAGTGCCGGGGACAGAGATCAGCCCCAGCATTTT
clone size: many; D gene: -; J gene: TRBJ1-1; V gene: TRBV30; CDR3 protein: CAWARVLSTEAFF; CDR3 DNA: TGTGCCTGGGCTCGGGTTTTGAGCACTGAAGCTTTCTTT
clone size: few; D gene: -; J gene: TRBJ1-2; V gene: TRBV9; CDR3 protein: CASSVRWGYTF; CDR3 DNA: TGTGCCAGCAGCGTACGTTGGGGCTACACCTTC
clone size: many; D gene: TRBD1; J gene: TRBJ2-1; V gene: TRBV28; CDR3 protein: CASSQQGAYNEQFF; CDR3 DNA: TGTGCCAGCAGTCAACAGGGGGCCTACAATGAGCAGTTCTTC
clone size: many; D gene: -; J gene: TRBJ2-7; V gene: TRBV11-2; CDR3 protein: CASSLTGLSYEQYF; CDR3 DNA: TGTGCCAGCAGTTTAACGGGGTTAAGCTACGAGCAGTACTTC
clone size: few; D gene: TRBD1; J gene: TRBJ2-1; V gene: TRBV5-1; CDR3 protein: CASSLAGTGTNEQFF; CDR3 DNA: TGCGCCAGCAGCTTGGCCGGGACAGGGACGAATGAGCAGTTCTTC
clone size: many; D gene: TRBD2; J gene: TRBJ2-5; V gene: TRBV7-3; CDR3 protein: CASSPGGGLQETQYF; CDR3 DNA: TGTGCCAGCAGCCCTGGGGGGGGGTTGCAAGAGACCCAGTACTTC
clone size: many; D gene: -; J gene: TRBJ2-3; V gene: TRBV14; CDR3 protein: CASSPGPWDIRGDTQYF; CDR3 DNA: TGTGCCAGCAGCCCGGGACCCTGGGACATCCGCGGAGATACGCAGTATTTT
clone size: many; D gene: -; J gene: TRBJ2-1; V gene: TRBV27; CDR3 protein: CASSSRQSSYNEQFF; CDR3 DNA: TGTGCCAGCAGTTCCCGACAGAGCTCCTACAATGAGCAGTTCTTC
clone size: many; D gene: TRBD2; J gene: TRBJ2-5; V gene: TRBV5-1; CDR3 protein: CASSQTSGREEETQYF; CDR3 DNA: TGCGCCAGCAGCCAGACTAGCGGGAGGGAAGAGGAGACCCAGTACTTC
clone size: few; D gene: -; J gene: TRBJ2-1; V gene: TRBV28; CDR3 protein: CASSLALGPYNEQFF; CDR3 DNA: TGTGCCAGCAGTTTAGCCCTGGGGCCATACAATGAGCAGTTCTTC
clone size: -; D gene: -; J gene: TRBJ2-4; V gene: TRBV7-2; CDR3 protein: CASGRGVQNIQYF; CDR3 DNA: TGTGCCAGCGGCAGGGGCGTTCAAAACATTCAGTACTTC
clone size: many; D gene: -; J gene: TRBJ1-4; V gene: TRBV28; CDR3 protein: CASSLRPPRWQPLNEKLFF; CDR3 DNA: TGTGCCAGCAGTTTAAGGCCCCCCCGCTGGCAGCCCTTGAATGAAAAACTGTTTTTT
clone size: many; D gene: TRBD2; J gene: TRBJ2-3; V gene: TRBV5-4; CDR3 protein: CASSLRTSYTDTQYF; CDR3 DNA: TGTGCCAGCAGCTTAAGGACTAGTTACACAGATACGCAGTATTTT
clone size: -; D gene: -; J gene: TRBJ2-7; V gene: TRBV10-3; CDR3 protein: CAISEDREGHEQYF; CDR3 DNA: TGTGCCATCAGTGAGGATAGGGAAGGCCACGAGCAGTACTTC
clone size: -; D gene: -; J gene: TRBJ2-1; V gene: TRBV7-9; CDR3 protein: CASSLIAYPGNEQFF; CDR3 DNA: TGTGCCAGCAGCTTAATAGCTTACCCGGGGAATGAGCAGTTCTTC
clone size: many; D gene: -; J gene: TRBJ2-5; V gene: TRBV21-1; CDR3 protein: CASGYRGRETQYF; CDR3 DNA: TGTGCCAGCGGGTACAGGGGGCGAGAGACCCAGTACTTC
clone size: -; D gene: -; J gene: TRBJ2-7; V gene: TRBV28; CDR3 protein: CANSDRYEQYF; CDR3 DNA: TGTGCCAACAGTGACCGTTACGAGCAGTACTTC
clone size: many; D gene: TRBD1; J gene: TRBJ2-5; V gene: TRBV24-1; CDR3 protein: CATRGPGGGETQYF; CDR3 DNA: TGTGCCACCAGAGGCCCAGGGGGCGGAGAGACCCAGTACTTC
clone size: few; D gene: -; J gene: TRBJ2-7; V gene: TRBV7-2; CDR3 protein: CASSLAGGGTYEQYF; CDR3 DNA: TGTGCCAGCAGCTTAGCCGGCGGAGGAACCTACGAGCAGTACTTC
clone size: few; D gene: TRBD2; J gene: TRBJ2-3; V gene: TRBV19; CDR3 protein: CASSANAVSTSGRPDTQYF; CDR3 DNA: TGTGCCAGTAGTGCAAATGCCGTTTCCACTAGCGGGAGACCAGATACGCAGTATTTT
clone size: many; D gene: TRBD2; J gene: TRBJ2-7; V gene: TRBV4-3; CDR3 protein: CASTPRIPQPSGLAGYEQYF; CDR3 DNA: TGCGCCAGCACCCCACGTATCCCGCAGCCAAGTGGACTAGCGGGCTACGAGCAGTACTTC
clone size: many; D gene: TRBD2; J gene: TRBJ2-7; V gene: TRBV20-1; CDR3 protein: CSARDGAGGYYEQYF; CDR3 DNA: TGCAGTGCTAGGGATGGAGCGGGGGGTTACTACGAGCAGTACTTC
clone size: many; D gene: -; J gene: TRBJ2-7; V gene: TRBV28; CDR3 protein: CASRPRGIYEQYF; CDR3 DNA: TGTGCCAGCAGGCCGCGAGGTATTTACGAGCAGTACTTC
clone size: many; D gene: TRBD1; J gene: TRBJ1-2; V gene: TRBV2; CDR3 protein: CASRGGQGQLGYTF; CDR3 DNA: TGTGCCAGCAGGGGGGGACAGGGGCAACTCGGCTACACCTTC
clone size: many; D gene: -; J gene: TRBJ2-7; V gene: TRBV2; CDR3 protein: CASMLYDEQYF; CDR3 DNA: TGTGCCAGCATGCTCTATGACGAGCAGTACTTC
clone size: few; D gene: -; J gene: TRBJ2-5; V gene: TRBV6-5; CDR3 protein: CASSYWVGGAKETQYF; CDR3 DNA: TGTGCCAGCAGTTACTGGGTGGGGGGGGCGAAAGAGACCCAGTACTTC
clone size: -; D gene: TRBD1; J gene: TRBJ1-2; V gene: TRBV5-1; CDR3 protein: CASSLDGTGPSFDNYGYTF; CDR3 DNA: TGCGCCAGCAGCTTGGATGGGACAGGCCCGTCTTTCGATAACTATGGCTACACCTTC
clone size: many; D gene: TRBD2; J gene: TRBJ2-4; V gene: TRBV28; CDR3 protein: CASSWTSGGVWNIQYF; CDR3 DNA: TGTGCCAGCAGCTGGACTAGCGGGGGGGTCTGGAACATTCAGTACTTC
clone size: many; D gene: TRBD1; J gene: TRBJ1-4; V gene: TRBV7-2; CDR3 protein: CASSLDRGQGLRGKLFF; CDR3 DNA: TGTGCCAGCAGCTTGGACAGGGGGCAAGGTTTACGGGGAAAACTGTTTTTT
clone size: -; D gene: -; J gene: TRBJ2-7; V gene: TRBV21-1; CDR3 protein: CASGEHSYEQYF; CDR3 DNA: TGTGCCAGCGGGGAGCACTCCTACGAGCAGTACTTC
clone size: -; D gene: TRBD1; J gene: TRBJ1-2; V gene: TRBV7-2; CDR3 protein: CASSSFPGQNYGYTF; CDR3 DNA: TGTGCCAGCAGTTCGTTCCCGGGACAGAACTATGGCTACACCTTC
clone size: many; D gene: -; J gene: TRBJ2-2; V gene: TRBV7-2; CDR3 protein: CASSLRPPTGELFF; CDR3 DNA: TGTGCCAGCAGCTTACGTCCCCCCACCGGGGAGCTGTTTTTT
clone size: many; D gene: TRBD2; J gene: TRBJ2-1; V gene: TRBV4-1; CDR3 protein: CASSQQQRESYNEQFF; CDR3 DNA: TGCGCCAGCAGCCAACAGCAGCGGGAGTCCTACAATGAGCAGTTCTTC
clone size: many; D gene: -; J gene: TRBJ1-5; V gene: TRBV5-1; CDR3 protein: CASSPSTASNQPQHF; CDR3 DNA: TGCGCCAGCAGCCCATCCACCGCTAGCAATCAGCCCCAGCATTTT
clone size: -; D gene: -; J gene: TRBJ2-3; V gene: TRBV4-2; CDR3 protein: CASSQGQPPRTDTQYF; CDR3 DNA: TGTGCCAGCAGCCAAGGACAACCCCCTCGCACAGATACGCAGTATTTT
clone size: -; D gene: -; J gene: TRBJ2-7; V gene: TRBV6-5; CDR3 protein: CASSWSRYEQYF; CDR3 DNA: TGTGCCAGCAGTTGGAGTCGCTACGAGCAGTACTTC
clone size: -; D gene: -; J gene: TRBJ2-5; V gene: TRBV11-2; CDR3 protein: CASSSYMADAGQETQYF; CDR3 DNA: TGTGCCAGCAGCTCGTATATGGCTGATGCTGGTCAAGAGACCCAGTACTTC